These T cell receptor beta chains were read from a single sample in a study of monozygotic twins with inflammatory bowel disease. TCRdb derives one entry per CDR3 protein from the 5' RACE reads, leaving out DNA. There are 210,000 or so distinct CDR3 sequences in the sample, with 7.5% to 8% held by the top ten. Sequenced material: blood. The receptors originated from a human donor with ulcerative colitis or Crohn's disease, or a healthy co-twin of an affected twin (not recorded which). Each CDR3 is given with its conserved first and last residue.

TRBJ2-3,TRBV5-5,CASSFQGSTDTQYF
TRBJ2-7,TRBV6-2/TRBV6-3,CASSSPDRGSYEQYF
TRBJ1-2,TRBV3-1,CASSRTGGDYGNTF
TRBJ1-2,TRBV20-1,CSARTGGNYGYTF
TRBJ1-1,TRBV7-9,CASSLEGVGTEAFF
TRBJ2-7,TRBV7-2,CASSLSGTSGSRVKQYF
TRBJ2-7,TRBV20-1,CSAPGGGYYEQYF
TRBJ2-1,TRBV15,CATSRGQALSYNEQFF
TRBJ2-7,TRBV6-5,CASNQGQSYEQYF
TRBJ1-1,TRBV3-1,CASSFGPSEAFF
TRBJ1-2,TRBV30,CAWSFRAGATGYTF
TRBJ1-2,TRBV24-1,CATSDLQRNRGRNGYTF
TRBJ2-5,TRBV10-3,CAISEGQGETQYF
TRBJ1-1,TRBV21-1,CASSKTSQRGQAFF
TRBJ1-2,TRBV3-1,CASSQGALSNYGYTF
TRBJ2-1,TRBV18,CASSRDRSNEQFF
TRBJ1-5,TRBV3-1,CASSVQGHGQPQHF
TRBJ1-3,TRBV28,CATSLPTGTGNTIYF
TRBJ1-1,TRBV10-3,CATTYTWDTEAFF
TRBJ1-4,TRBV5-1,CASSFRGQTQANEKLFF
TRBJ2-2,TRBV19,CASREAGNTGELFF
TRBJ2-1,TRBV5-1,CASSLPLADYNEQFF
TRBJ1-2,TRBV7-8,CASSSLSGTGLITGGYTF
TRBJ2-3,TRBV7-6,CASSLLAGGTTDTQYF
TRBJ2-7,TRBV9,CASSVEGGRYEQYF
TRBJ2-7,TRBV20-1,CSAYGTSSYEQYF
TRBJ2-7,TRBV5-1,CASSLAGGAISEQYF
TRBJ2-1,TRBV27,CASRWKAGIVYEQFF
TRBJ2-5,TRBV7-6,CASSLEGAQYF
TRBJ2-2,TRBV12-3/TRBV12-4,CASSPPYGELFF
TRBJ1-1,TRBV5-1,CASSLQNPRNTEAFF
TRBJ2-1,TRBV11-2,CASSFQMVWSYNEQFF
TRBJ2-7,TRBV12-3/TRBV12-4,CASNNRDRTWEQYF
TRBJ2-6,TRBV6-1,CASSPGQFPFGANVLTF
TRBJ2-2,TRBV6-5,CASSLPTSGSGGELFF
TRBJ1-5,TRBV19,CASSITTGNGNQPQHF
TRBJ2-7,TRBV27,CASRGQGVREQYF
TRBJ1-5,TRBV7-9,CASSQGRDSGNQPQHF
TRBJ2-1,TRBV7-2,CASSSWDFYNEQFF
TRBJ2-7,TRBV5-6,CASSSRTTRGSYEQYF
TRBJ1-1,TRBV7-8,CASSYPGQGLTEAFF
TRBJ1-5,TRBV19,CATSDRVWQPQHF
TRBJ2-7,TRBV6-5,CASSYVQGRSYEQYF
TRBJ2-3,TRBV3-1,CASSQDLAGITDTQYF
TRBJ2-7,TRBV7-9,CASSQLAGAYEQYF